This TCR beta chain was identified in a study of response to subunit inactivated influenza vaccine. Via MiXCR, TCRdb re-called the RT-PCR reads, giving one row per CDR3 protein. Altogether 750,000 to 850,000 distinct CDR3 sequences are present, approximately 18% being singletons, with the ten largest covering roughly 10%. Losses at the gene ends were 5 bases for V and 6 bases for J; bases not matched to a gene: 6. The CDR3 sequence is 15 residues long. Regarding the study as a whole: That few new T cells are recruited by each seasonal influenza vaccination was the authors' suggestion.

Notes on this clonotype: Its specificity is unknown.

The specimen was PBMCs from blood, collected 5 days after vaccination. This receptor was identified in a man aged 45-60 years who received an inactivated influenza vaccine. The rearrangement joins TRBV12-3 or TRBV12-4 to TRBJ1-6, with 8 bases lining up with TRBD1. The CDR3 loop reads CASSTGGTVNSPLHF. The CDR3 DNA reads as TGTGCCAGCAGTACAGGGGGGACAGTTAATTCACCCCTCCACTTT.